The rows below give T cell receptor beta chains drawn from one sample of a study of Graves' ophthalmopathy and Graves' hyperthyroidism. TCRdb re-derived calls from the multiplex PCR reads in MiXCR, one entry per CDR3 protein. The sample records over 500,000 distinct CDR3 sequences, 22% being singletons. Sequencing input: peripheral blood. The source is a woman aged 18 to 35 with stable Graves' hyperthyroidism. Some clones in this sample may be carry-over from other donors' samples. CDR3s leave out the opening cysteine and the closing phenylalanine or tryptophan. D genes are given only for firm matches.

>TRBV6-1|-|TRBJ1-5
ASSPERAQPQH
>TRBV6-2/TRBV6-3|-|TRBJ1-5
ASSPTEYNQPQH
>TRBV7-9|TRBD2|TRBJ2-7
ASSKEPSGAEEQY
>TRBV7-8|-|TRBJ1-2
ASSLALTYGYT
>TRBV20-1|TRBD1|TRBJ2-7
SARDSGTGYEQY
>TRBV20-1|TRBD2|TRBJ2-7
SATRREPYEQY
>TRBV28|-|TRBJ1-1
ASSSGYGTEAF
>TRBV5-1|TRBD1|TRBJ2-4
ASRSDRGRYIQY
>TRBV20-1|TRBD1|TRBJ2-7
SAQPGTGPYEQY
>TRBV28|TRBD2|TRBJ2-7
ASTPPPGTSGSEQY
>TRBV6-1|TRBD1|TRBJ1-5
ASNPTGGANQPQH
>TRBV4-1|-|TRBJ1-2
ASSQEGHLF
>TRBV18|TRBD2|TRBJ2-7
ASSPAGEGNSYEQY
>TRBV28|-|TRBJ1-1
PDLGGTGRGYTEAF
>TRBV28|TRBD2|TRBJ2-7
ASSLGLAASEQY
>TRBV4-2|TRBD2|TRBJ2-2
ASSQDSLAAVTGELF
>TRBV10-2|TRBD1|TRBJ1-1
ASGRSRGLDTEAF
>TRBV12-5|-|TRBJ1-5
ASGPSYQPQH
>TRBV28|-|TRBJ2-7
ASSSVTYEQY
>TRBV28|-|TRBJ1-2
ASSFSAGFPYGYT
>TRBV24-1|-|TRBJ1-2
ATSDPDRYGYT
>TRBV4-2|-|TRBJ2-5
ASSQGTNPYQETQY
>TRBV20-1|TRBD1|TRBJ2-7
KTSETGSEQY
>TRBV20-1|-|TRBJ2-7
SARDISYSYEQY
>TRBV12-3/TRBV12-4|TRBD1|TRBJ2-7
ASSFAPGQGDWQY
>TRBV7-3|-|TRBJ2-2
ASSLLAAGELF
>TRBV27|-|TRBJ2-7
ASTPHTGHHEQY
>TRBV3-1|-|TRBJ2-7
ASSQEFGTSAYEQY
>TRBV19|-|TRBJ2-7
ASSPPRGAGSSYEQY
>TRBV6-5|TRBD1|TRBJ1-2
ASSYGTGRYGYT
>TRBV20-1|-|TRBJ2-7
SAFDSGDYEQY
>TRBV9|TRBD1|TRBJ1-2
ASSERTGDGYT
>TRBV12-3/TRBV12-4|-|TRBJ2-7
ASSLRDILVSEQY
>TRBV28|-|TRBJ2-4
ASISSRSKDIQY
>TRBV12-3/TRBV12-4|-|TRBJ1-5
ASSFRQVEDQPQH
>TRBV5-1|-|TRBJ2-7
ASSLAPVGGPYEQY
>TRBV19|TRBD2|TRBJ2-1
ASIGGLADYNEQF
>TRBV11-2|-|TRBJ2-7
ASSPRTEAYEQY
>TRBV6-1|TRBD1|TRBJ1-5
ASSEGFSGGHQPQH
>TRBV28|-|TRBJ1-5
ASSPHSRGSNQPQH
>TRBV5-1|TRBD1|TRBJ1-5
ARMDRGLLCNQPQH
>TRBV7-2|-|TRBJ1-5
ASSLRGLNQPQH